The 10 T cell receptor beta chains listed next were all sequenced from one sample in a study of control samples from healthy donors and cancer patients (dated by TCRdb to 2018 to 2020). Receptors were amplified or captured by the immunoSEQ multiplex PCR assay. TCRdb re-hosts the immuneACCESS table, in-frame sequences only. Its copies lack some clones; in the studies checked, an unresolved V gene accounts for under half of them, and the cause for the rest is not known. This sample comprises about 110,000 clones, 91% of them detected only once. The top ten clones comprise 6.5% to 9% of the sample. Material: blood. These TCRs come from a woman aged 18-29 years in good health.

The chain has TRBV28 and TRBJ2-7; a possible D gene is TRBD2 (6 bases). The germline V and J ends were trimmed by 6 bases and 0 bases, with 9 bases remaining between them. The CDR3 length is 13 residues. Germline V lookup: CDR1 MDHEN, CDR2 SYDVKM. The DNA of the CDR3 is TGTGCCAGCAGGGACGGGAGCTCCTACGAGCAGTACTTC. Translation gives CASRDGSSYEQYF.

The chain couples TRBV29-1 to TRBJ1-2, with D unclear. The germline CDR1 and CDR2 sequences are SQVTM and ANQGSEA. Trimming took off 4 bases at V and 0 bases at J, with 9 bases between the two ends. This CDR3 is built from 13 residues. CDR3 DNA: TGCAGCGTTGGAGGGTTGACTAACTATGGCTACACCTTC. Amino acid sequence: CSVGGLTNYGYTF. The entire variable domain, with the rest obtained from reference TRBV29-1 and TRBJ1-2, is as follows: SAVISQKPSRDICQRGTSLTIQCQVDSQVTMMFWYRQQPGQSLTLIATANQGSEATYESGFVIDKFPISRPNLTFSTLTVSNMSPEDSSIYLCSVGGLTNYGYTFGSGTRLTVV.

The rearrangement links TRBV25-1 to TRBJ1-2, with 9 bases aligning to TRBD1. Germline V gene data show CDR1 as MGHDK and CDR2 as SYGVNS. CDR3 length: 14 amino acids. The V gene end was trimmed by 3 bases and the J gene end by 4 bases; junction bases not matched to a gene: 3. The DNA for the CDR3 is TGTGCCAGCAGTGACGGGGACAGGGTCTATGGCTACACCTTC. It yields the protein CASSDGDRVYGYTF.

The genes are TRBV23-1 and TRBJ2-1; D is perhaps TRBD1 (6 bases). TRBV23-1 belongs to the ORF category, with a function that is uncertain. The CDR3 is made up of 14 amino acids. Trimming removed 4 bases from V and 5 bases from J, with 12 bases in between. The DNA for the CDR3 is TGCGCCAGCAGTCCCACCGCAGGGGACAATGAGCAGTTCTTC. It codes for CASSPTAGDNEQFF.

The chain joins TRBV7-9 to TRBJ2-7; D gene ambiguous. CDR1 and CDR2 from the germline V gene are SEHNR and FQNEAQ (reference sequence). V lost 2 bases and J lost 2, with 7 bases in between. This CDR3 comprises 13 residues. The CDR3 bases are TGTGCCAGCAGCTTAATCAACGCCTACGAGCAGTACTTC. Translating it yields CASSLINAYEQYF. The full variable domain, its missing parts supplied by reference TRBV7-9 and TRBJ2-7, is DTGVSQNPRHKITKRGQNVTFRCDPISEHNRLYWYRQTLGQGPEFLTYFQNEAQLEKSRLLSDRFSAERPKGSFSTLEIQRTEQGDSAMYLCASSLINAYEQYFGPGTRLTVT.

The J gene is TRBJ1-3, the V gene TRBV14; 9 bases match TRBD1. The J segment lost 4 bases and the V segment lost 4 bases, leaving 2 bases of the junction unmatched. The CDR3 totals 14 residues. Germline lookup yields CDR1 SGHDN and CDR2 FVKESK. As DNA, the CDR3 is TGTGCCAGCAGCCGGGACAGGGCAGGAAACACCATATATTTT. This codes for CASSRDRAGNTIYF.

V and J are TRBV6-2 or TRBV6-3 and TRBJ2-7, with 9 positions matching TRBD2. In germline, CDR1 is MNHEY, CDR2 SVGEGT. The length of the CDR3 is 16 residues. V lost 0 bases, J lost 3 bases, and 6 bases stayed unmatched. The CDR3 DNA reads TGTGCCAGCAGTTACTCTGCGGGAGGGCCGATCTACGAGCAGTACTTC. Its translation is CASSYSAGGPIYEQYF.

This rearrangement joins TRBV14 to TRBJ2-5; a weak D match, TRBD2 (6 bases). CDR3 size: 14 residues. Between the trimmed V and J ends, which lost 6 bases and 4 bases, there was a span of 15 bases. Germline lookup yields CDR1 SGHDN and CDR2 FVKESK. CDR3 nucleotides: TGTGCCAGCAGTTATGGAGGGGCACGAGAGACCCAGTACTTC. Translation gives CASSYGGARETQYF. Supplemented by reference TRBV14 and TRBJ2-5, the full variable domain reads EAGVTQFPSHSVIEKGQTVTLRCDPISGHDNLYWYRRVMGKEIKFLLHFVKESKQDESGMPNNRFLAERTGGTYSTLKVQPAELEDSGVYFCASSYGGARETQYFGPGTRLLVL.

The CDR3 bases are TGTGCCAGCAGCTTGTTTCTAGGCAAGCGCTCTAGCACAGATACGCAGTATTTT. This gives the protein CASSLFLGKRSSTDTQYF. The gene calls are TRBV5-8 and TRBJ2-3; the D is unclear. The CDR3 has 18 amino acids. V dropped 1 base and J dropped 0 bases, with 18 bases sitting between them. The germline gives CDR1 SGHTS, CDR2 YDEGEE.

The rearrangement links TRBV15 to TRBJ2-4; D is possibly TRBD1 or TRBD2 (5 bases each). Trimming stripped 1 base from V and 6 bases from J, with 28 bases between. Germline CDR1 LNHNV, CDR2 YYDKDF (reference sequence). This CDR3 comprises 20 residues. CDR3 bases: TGTGCCACCAGCAGAGTCCTACCCGATACGGGACCGACAGTTATAAACATTCAGTACTTC. Encoded protein: CATSRVLPDTGPTVINIQYF.